These 8 T cell receptor beta chains share one sample of origin, sequenced in a study of T cell responses to AZD1222 COVID-19 vaccine. The repertoire was sequenced with immunoSEQ multiplex PCR; TCRdb's copy has only in-frame clones and lacks some. The sample has under 150,000 clones, around 91% seen once. Sequencing was performed on peripheral blood, taken 28 days after the second AZD1222 dose. The source of these receptors is an adult who received the AZD1222 COVID-19 vaccine.

The genes are TRBV28 and TRBJ1-5; no reliable D call. The CDR3 contains 13 residues. Trimming took 7 bases from V and 2 from J, leaving 9 bases between them. Germline V gene data show CDR1 as MDHEN and CDR2 as SYDVKM. The DNA of the CDR3 is TGTGCCAGCACCACCGGTGGCAATCAGCCCCAGCATTTT. It translates to CASTTGGNQPQHF.

This chain uses TRBV2 with TRBJ1-6, with D possibly matching TRBD1 (6 bases). V gave up 4 bases and J gave up 7 bases, with 11 bases separating them. This CDR3 has 14 amino acids. CDR1 is SNHLY and CDR2 is FYNNEI in the germline V gene. CDR3 region: CASSVRDTNSPLHF. For the CDR3, the DNA is TGTGCCAGCAGTGTCCGGGACACAAATTCACCCCTCCACTTT.

This chain connects TRBV5-1 to TRBJ1-6; D remains ambiguous. The CDR3 totals 14 residues. Trimming cost V 0 bases and J 6 bases, with 7 bases left between them. Germline V CDR1 and CDR2: SGHRS, YFSETQ. The DNA for the CDR3 is TGCGCCAGCAGCTTGGGGGGTACTAATTCACCCCTCCACTTT. It codes for CASSLGGTNSPLHF.

The chain couples TRBV7-2 to TRBJ1-3, with no clear D. The CDR3 covers 14 residues. The V gene lost 1 base and the J gene lost 4 bases, with 8 bases spanning the gap. CDR1 and CDR2 from the germline V gene are SGHTA and FQGNSA. Here the CDR3 reads CASSLEVEGNTIYF. CDR3 DNA sequence: TGTGCCAGCAGCTTAGAAGTCGAGGGAAACACCATATATTTT. Full variable domain (outside the CDR3, taken from reference TRBV7-2 and TRBJ1-3): GAGVSQSPSNKVTEKGKDVELRCDPISGHTALYWYRQSLGQGLEFLIYFQGNSAPDKSGLPSDRFSAERTGGSVSTLTIQRTQQEDSAVYLCASSLEVEGNTIYFGEGSWLTVV.

The chain uses TRBV6-5 and TRBJ2-5; D remains ambiguous. The CDR3 consists of 14 residues. The V end was cut by 10 bases, the J end by 2 bases, with 17 bases between. Germline V lookup: CDR1 MNHEY, CDR2 SVGAGI. The CDR3 DNA reads as TGTGCCAACAGCCTCGGAGTGCAGCAAGAGACCCAGTACTTC. Its protein product is CANSLGVQQETQYF.

This clone was detected once. This sequence joins TRBV30 and TRBJ1-1, with TRBD1 matching 9 bases. V gave up 1 base and J gave up 3 bases; unmatched junction bases: 9. This CDR3 has 16 residues. Looked up from germline, CDR1 is GTSNPN and CDR2 is SVGIG (reference sequence). CDR3 in amino acids: CAWSEAGQGMDTEAFF. CDR3 DNA: TGTGCCTGGAGTGAGGCAGGACAGGGGATGGACACTGAAGCTTTCTTT.

The gene calls are TRBV7-8 and TRBJ1-1; D may be TRBD1 (5 bases). The germline gives CDR1 SGHVS, CDR2 FQNEAQ. The CDR3 totals 13 residues. The germline V and J ends were trimmed by 1 base and 4 bases, with 7 bases remaining between them. The chain's CDR3 is CASSLGQTTEAFF. In DNA form, the CDR3 reads TGTGCCAGCAGCTTAGGACAGACCACTGAAGCTTTCTTT.

The chain joins TRBV9 to TRBJ2-3; TRBD1 or TRBD2 may be the D gene (6 bases each). There are 14 residues in the CDR3. Germline values: CDR1 SGDLS, CDR2 YYNGEE. V gave up 3 bases and J gave up 3 bases, with 11 bases separating them. CDR3 residues: CASSAEGGTDTQYF. CDR3 DNA sequence: TGTGCCAGCAGCGCTGAGGGGGGTACAGATACGCAGTATTTT.